This T cell receptor (beta chain) was recorded in a study of pediatric ulcerative colitis. A remark on this clone: The antigen is not known.

Study-wide points: Repertoires came from total lymphocyte DNA, so rare subsets like regulatory T cells may be missed.

This CDR3 is 17 amino acids long. V was clipped by 0 bases and J by 4 bases; unmatched bases: 8. Germline V gene sequence: CDR1 MGHRA, CDR2 YSYEKL. Method: immunoSEQ multiplex PCR; TCRdb's copy keeps in-frame clones and lacks some. Among tens of thousands of clones listed, about three quarters were seen once. Rectal tissue came from one to two pinch biopsies taken at colonoscopy. Sequencing was done on a sample of gut tissue. The origin of this receptor is a boy younger than 18 with severe ulcerative colitis. The chain has TRBV4-1 and TRBJ2-3; 9 positions match TRBD2. CDR3 in DNA: TGCGCCAGCAGCCAAGATAGGGCTAGCGGGGTGTCAGATACGCAGTATTTT. Amino acid sequence: CASSQDRASGVSDTQYF.